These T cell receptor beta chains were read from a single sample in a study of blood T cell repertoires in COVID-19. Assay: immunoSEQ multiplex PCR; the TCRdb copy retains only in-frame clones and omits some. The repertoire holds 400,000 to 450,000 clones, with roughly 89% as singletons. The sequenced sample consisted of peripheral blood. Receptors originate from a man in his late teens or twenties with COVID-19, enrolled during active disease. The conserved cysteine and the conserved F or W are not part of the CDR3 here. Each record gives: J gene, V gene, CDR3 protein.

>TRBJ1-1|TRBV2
ASNGQLGWNTEAF
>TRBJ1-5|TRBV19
ASSIAQGPRHQH
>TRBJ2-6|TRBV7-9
ASKPFGANVLT
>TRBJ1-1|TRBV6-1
ASSEGQGGSEAF
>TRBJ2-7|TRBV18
ASSPSRDILYEQY
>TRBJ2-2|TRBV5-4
ASSHNQGIGELF
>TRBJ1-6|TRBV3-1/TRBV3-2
ASSLETGFLMDSPLH
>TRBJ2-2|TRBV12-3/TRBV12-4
ASSLNTGELF
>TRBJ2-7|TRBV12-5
ASGLSRLPYEQY
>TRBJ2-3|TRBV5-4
ASRWGLAGGPGDTQY
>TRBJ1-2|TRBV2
ASNGQGLWGYT
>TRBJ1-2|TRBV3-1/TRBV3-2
ASSQEWRVGDYGYT
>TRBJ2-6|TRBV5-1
ASSLDRGNSGANVLT
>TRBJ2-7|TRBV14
ASSRDRTYEQY
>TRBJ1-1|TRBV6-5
ASSYSRTGGTEAF
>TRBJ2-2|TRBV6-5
ASSQTGVGELF
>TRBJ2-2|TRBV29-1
SVPQGGTGELF
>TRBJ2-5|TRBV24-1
ATSDAGAGEGETQY
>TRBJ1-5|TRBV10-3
AISAGNQPQH
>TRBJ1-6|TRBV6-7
ASSLIRAGDENSPLH
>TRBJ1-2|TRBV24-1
ATRKMVGGDLENYGYT
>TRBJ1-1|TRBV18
ASSQGRDTEAF
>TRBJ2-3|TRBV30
AWTSARTDTQY
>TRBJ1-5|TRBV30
ACNREGQPQH
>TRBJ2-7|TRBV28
ASSFTSGRPYEQY
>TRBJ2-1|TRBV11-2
ASSLETSGRHNEQF
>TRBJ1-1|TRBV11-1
ASSLRADMNTEAF
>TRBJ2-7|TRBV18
ASSPNGGGPYEQY
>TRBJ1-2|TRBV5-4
ASSLSGRQAGYGYT
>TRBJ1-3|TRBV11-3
ASSLEGRGWYTIY
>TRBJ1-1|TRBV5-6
ASSTQGRRAF
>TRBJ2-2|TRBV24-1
ATSEVQGIASTGELF
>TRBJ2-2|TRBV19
ASSFLDRRDTGELF
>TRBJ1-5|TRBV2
ASSEETGVGQPQH
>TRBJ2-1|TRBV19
ASSRGLEQF
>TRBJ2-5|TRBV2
ASKGEGEETQY
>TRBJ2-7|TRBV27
ASSLRRDGYEQY
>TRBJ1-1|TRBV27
ASSPDRLGTEAF
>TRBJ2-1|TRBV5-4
ASSLDRGNEQF
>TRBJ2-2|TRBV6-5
ASSYSKTGLGELF
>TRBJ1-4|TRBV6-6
ASSSAPGQGTGRGEKLF
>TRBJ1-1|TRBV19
ASSRDRGYTEAF
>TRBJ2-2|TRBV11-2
ASSLVGTGGTGELF
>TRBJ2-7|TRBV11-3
ASSSGTFATSYEQY
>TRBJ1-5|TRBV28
ASSLSQVGQPQH
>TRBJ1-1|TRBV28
ASRRDRFSTEAF
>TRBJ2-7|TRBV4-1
ASSQAGGDYYEQY
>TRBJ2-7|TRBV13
ASTPTGGSSYEQY
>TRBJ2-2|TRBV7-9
ASSFLWGTNTGELF
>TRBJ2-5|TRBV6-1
ASSGAGGVVETQY
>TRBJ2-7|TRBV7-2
ASSEGAGTYEQY
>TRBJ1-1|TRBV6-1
ASSESLASNTEAF
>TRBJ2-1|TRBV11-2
ASSSHPVGNEQF